The following is a T cell receptor (beta chain) sequence with its context. The data stem from a study of T cell changes during pregnancy in multiple sclerosis. Measured with immunoSEQ multiplex PCR; TCRdb has only the in-frame clones, and not every one. This sample has about 53,000 clones, with around 90% found just once. The CDR3 loop spans 16 amino acids. The trim removed 1 base at V and 3 bases at J, leaving 5 bases unmatched. Germline CDR1 SGHVS, CDR2 FNYEAQ. V usage is TRBV7-6 and J usage is TRBJ2-1; 8 nucleotides match TRBD2. The sequencing used CD4+ T cells from peripheral blood mononuclear cells, collected in the third trimester of pregnancy. The sequence derives from a female donor with multiple sclerosis, enrolled in a pregnancy study. Here the CDR3 reads CASSLVSGGLYNEQFF. The CDR3 region has the DNA TGTGCCAGCAGCTTAGTAAGCGGGGGCCTCTACAATGAGCAGTTCTTC.